The subject of this entry is one T cell receptor (beta chain). Germline values: CDR1 MNHEY, CDR2 SVGAGI. V lost 5 bases and J 2 bases, leaving 12 bases between the germline ends. CDR3 length: 14 residues. The data stem from a study of cytomegalovirus exposure and HLA in healthy donors. The PCR was carried out with 60 Vbeta primers and 13 Jbeta primers. The repertoire was sequenced with immunoSEQ multiplex PCR; TCRdb's copy has only in-frame clones and lacks some. The sample shows about 94,000 clones, 70% to 85% of them seen only once. The sequence derives from a human donor in good health. The chain carries TRBV6-5 and TRBJ1-2; D possibly corresponds to TRBD1 (5 bases). The specimen was PBMCs. Written as DNA, the CDR3 is TGTGCCAGCAGTCGACAGAGCCCGAACTATGGCTACACCTTC. Its translation is CASSRQSPNYGYTF.